This entry concerns a single T cell receptor delta chain. With CATT, TCRdb re-called clones from the RT-PCR reads. Here the sample spans 2,000 to 2,500 delta-chain clones, roughly 30% being singletons. This entry belongs to a study of gamma-delta T cells after stem cell transplantation. From germline, CDR1 is GEAIGNYY and CDR2 EKD. The CDR3 spans 17 residues. Deletions cut 1 base from V and 0 bases from J, with 17 bases between. Sequencing input: gamma-delta T cells. The rearrangement joins TRDV2 to TRDJ1, with D perhaps matching TRDD3 (5 bases). The clonotype comes from a human donor. It is not recorded whose cells these are; they may come from a transplant donor. The CDR3, as DNA: TGTGCCTGTGACACTCCCTGGGAGAGGGGGTACACCGATAAACTCATCTTT. Protein sequence: CACDTPWERGYTDKLIF.